The clone carrying this T cell receptor beta chain was seen many times. What it binds is unknown. Exclusion of a patient resulted from uncontrolled infection, other autoimmune disease, pregnancy or lactation. The study based diagnoses on clinical symptoms, serum thyroxine and TRAb, thyroid ultrasound and orbital computed tomography. This record belongs to a study of T cells in Graves' hyperthyroidism and ophthalmopathy. Germline-derived CDR1 and CDR2 are SNHLY and FYNNEI. After removal of 5 bases from V and 6 bases from J, the junction contained 9 bases not matched to a gene. The CDR3 extends over 14 amino acids. The investigators amplified TCR beta CDR3 regions from RNA transcripts. When the TCR CDR3 underwent first-round RT-PCR, the HTBI primer set was used. MiXCR was run by TCRdb on the multiplex PCR reads, yielding one entry per CDR3 protein. The table includes around 540,000 distinct CDR3 sequences, about 16% detected once.

Study-wide results and limits: Model predictions of ophthalmopathy came a median around 6.5 months before onset. Most expanded thyroid clonotypes above 0.001 also appeared in blood.

The chain couples TRBV2 to TRBJ2-7, with 8 nucleotides matching TRBD2. The receptor comes from a woman aged 25 to 45 with Graves' ophthalmopathy. The sample was blood. The chain's CDR3 is CASSLTGTRSEQYF. DNA for the CDR3: TGTGCCAGCAGTCTAACCGGGACTAGAAGCGAGCAGTACTTC.